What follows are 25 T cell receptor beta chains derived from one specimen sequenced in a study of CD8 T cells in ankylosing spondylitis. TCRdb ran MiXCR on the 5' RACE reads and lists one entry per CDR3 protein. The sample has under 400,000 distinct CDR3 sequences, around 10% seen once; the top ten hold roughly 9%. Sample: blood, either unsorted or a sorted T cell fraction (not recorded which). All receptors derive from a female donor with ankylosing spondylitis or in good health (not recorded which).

CDR3 loop: CASSPGNNQPQHF. In DNA, the CDR3 is TGTGCCAGCTCACCAGGGAACAATCAGCCCCAGCATTTT. This rearrangement joins TRBV18 to TRBJ1-5; D is unresolved. CDR1 is KGHSH, CDR2 LQKENI, per germline. Trimming took 2 bases from V and 3 from J, leaving 5 bases between them. The CDR3 is 13 amino acids.

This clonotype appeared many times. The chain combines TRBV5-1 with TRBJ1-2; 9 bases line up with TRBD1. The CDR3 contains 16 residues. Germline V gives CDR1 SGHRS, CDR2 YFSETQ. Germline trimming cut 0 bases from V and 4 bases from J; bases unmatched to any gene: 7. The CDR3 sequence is CASSLELPGQGYGYTF. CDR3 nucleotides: TGCGCCAGCAGCTTGGAACTTCCGGGACAGGGCTATGGCTACACCTTC. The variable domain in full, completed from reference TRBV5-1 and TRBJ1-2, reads KAGVTQTPRYLIKTRGQQVTLSCSPISGHRSVSWYQQTPGQGLQFLFEYFSETQRNKGNFPGRFSGRQFSNSRSEMNVSTLELGDSALYLCASSLELPGQGYGYTFGSGTRLTVV.

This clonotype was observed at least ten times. The CDR3 protein is CASSQFFWDNRFF. The CDR3 DNA is TGTGCCAGCAGCCAATTTTTCTGGGACAACCGGTTCTTC. The chain uses TRBV4-2 and TRBJ2-1; possible D gene TRBD1, 6 bases. Germline V gene lookup returns CDR1 LGHNA and CDR2 YNFKEQ. The CDR3 extends over 13 amino acids. V lost 2 bases, J lost 15 bases, and 17 bases lay in between.

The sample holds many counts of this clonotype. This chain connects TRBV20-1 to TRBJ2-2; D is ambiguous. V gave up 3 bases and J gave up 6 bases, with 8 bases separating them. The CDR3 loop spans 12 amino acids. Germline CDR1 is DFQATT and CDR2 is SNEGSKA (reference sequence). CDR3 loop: CSASRGPGELFF. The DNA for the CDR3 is TGCAGTGCTAGTCGTGGTCCCGGGGAGCTGTTTTTT.

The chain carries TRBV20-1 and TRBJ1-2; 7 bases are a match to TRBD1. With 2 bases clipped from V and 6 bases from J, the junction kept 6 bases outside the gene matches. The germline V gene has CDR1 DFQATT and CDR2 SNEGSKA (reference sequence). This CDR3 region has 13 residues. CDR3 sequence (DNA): TGCAGTGCTAGATTAACAGGGGCTGATGGCTACACCTTC. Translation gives CSARLTGADGYTF.

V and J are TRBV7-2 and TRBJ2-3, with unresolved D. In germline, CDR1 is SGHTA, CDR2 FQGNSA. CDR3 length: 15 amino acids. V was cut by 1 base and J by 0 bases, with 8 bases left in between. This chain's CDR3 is CASSLDVGSTDTQYF. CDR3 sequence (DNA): TGTGCCAGCAGCTTAGATGTGGGAAGCACAGATACGCAGTATTTT.

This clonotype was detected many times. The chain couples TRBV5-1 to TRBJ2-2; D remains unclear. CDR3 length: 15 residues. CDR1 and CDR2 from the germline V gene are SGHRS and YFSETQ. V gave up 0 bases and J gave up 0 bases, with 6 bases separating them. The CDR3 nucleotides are TGCGCCAGCAGCTTGGGTAGTCCGAACACCGGGGAGCTGTTTTTT. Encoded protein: CASSLGSPNTGELFF.

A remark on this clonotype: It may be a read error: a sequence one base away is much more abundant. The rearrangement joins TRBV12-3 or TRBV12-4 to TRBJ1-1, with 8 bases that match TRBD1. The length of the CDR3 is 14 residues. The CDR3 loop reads CDTRPGQVNTEAFF. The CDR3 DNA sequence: TGTGACACCCGGCCGGGACAGGTGAACACTGAAGCTTTCTTT.

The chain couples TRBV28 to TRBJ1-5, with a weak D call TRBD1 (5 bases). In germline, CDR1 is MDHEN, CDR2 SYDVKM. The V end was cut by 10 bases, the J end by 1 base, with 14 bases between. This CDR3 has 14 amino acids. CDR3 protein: CAIARDASNQPQHF. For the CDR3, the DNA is TGTGCCATCGCCCGGGACGCAAGCAATCAGCCCCAGCATTTT.

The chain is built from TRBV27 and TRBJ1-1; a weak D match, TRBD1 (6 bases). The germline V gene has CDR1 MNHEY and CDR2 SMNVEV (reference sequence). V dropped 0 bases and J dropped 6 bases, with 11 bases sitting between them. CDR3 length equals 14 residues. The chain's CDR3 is CASSLSRGAPEAFF. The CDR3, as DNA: TGTGCCAGCAGTTTATCCAGGGGAGCGCCTGAAGCTTTCTTT.

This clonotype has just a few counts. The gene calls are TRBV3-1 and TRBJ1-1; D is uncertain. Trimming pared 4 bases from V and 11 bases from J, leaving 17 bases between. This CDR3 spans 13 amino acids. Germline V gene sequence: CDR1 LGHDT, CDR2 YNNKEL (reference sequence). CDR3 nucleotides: TGTGCCAGCAGCCTTAGCCGGGCTTCAAGGGCTTTCTTT. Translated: CASSLSRASRAFF.

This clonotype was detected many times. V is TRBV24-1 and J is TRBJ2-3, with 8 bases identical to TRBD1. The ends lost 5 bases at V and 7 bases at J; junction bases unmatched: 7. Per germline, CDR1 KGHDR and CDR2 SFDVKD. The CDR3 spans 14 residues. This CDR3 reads CATSARTGLYTQYF. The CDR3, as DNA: TGTGCCACCAGTGCCCGGACAGGGCTGTATACGCAGTATTTT.

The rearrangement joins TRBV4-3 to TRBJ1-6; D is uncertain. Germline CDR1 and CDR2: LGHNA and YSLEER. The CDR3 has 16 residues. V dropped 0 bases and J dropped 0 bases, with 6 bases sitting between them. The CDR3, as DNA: TGCGCCAGCAGCCAAGAGCCGAGCTCCTATAATTCACCCCTCCACTTT. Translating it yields CASSQEPSSYNSPLHF.

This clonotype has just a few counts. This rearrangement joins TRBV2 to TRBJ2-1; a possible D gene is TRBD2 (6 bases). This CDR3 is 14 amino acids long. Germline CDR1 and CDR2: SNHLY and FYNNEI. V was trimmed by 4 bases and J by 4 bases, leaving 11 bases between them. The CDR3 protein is CASSGGLGYNEQFF. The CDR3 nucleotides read TGTGCCAGCAGTGGGGGACTGGGATACAATGAGCAGTTCTTC.

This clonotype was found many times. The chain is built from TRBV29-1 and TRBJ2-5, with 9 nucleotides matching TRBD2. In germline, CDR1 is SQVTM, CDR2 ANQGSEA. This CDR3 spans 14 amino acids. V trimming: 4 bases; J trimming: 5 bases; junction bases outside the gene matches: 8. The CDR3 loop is CSVVPSGRTETQYF. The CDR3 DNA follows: TGCAGCGTTGTCCCCAGCGGGAGGACGGAGACCCAGTACTTC.

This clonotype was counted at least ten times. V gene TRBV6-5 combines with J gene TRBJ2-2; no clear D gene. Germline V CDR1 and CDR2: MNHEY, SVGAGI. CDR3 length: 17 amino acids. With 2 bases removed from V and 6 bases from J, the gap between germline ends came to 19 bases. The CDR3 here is CASSYVEGLAGPGELFF. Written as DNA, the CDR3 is TGTGCCAGCAGTTACGTCGAAGGCCTCGCAGGCCCCGGGGAGCTGTTTTTT.

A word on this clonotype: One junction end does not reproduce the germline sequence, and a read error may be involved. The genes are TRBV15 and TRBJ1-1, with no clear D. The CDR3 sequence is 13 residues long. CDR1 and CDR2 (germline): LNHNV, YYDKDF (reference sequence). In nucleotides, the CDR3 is TGTGCCACCAGCAGAGAGGCAAACACAGAAGCTTTCTTT. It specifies CATSREANTEAFF. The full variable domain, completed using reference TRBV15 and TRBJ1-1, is DAMVIQNPRYQVTQFGKPVTLSCSQTLNHNVMYWYQQKSSQAPKLLFHYYDKDFNNEADTPDNFQSRRPNTSFCFLDIRSPGLGDTAMYLCATSREANTEAFFGQGTRLTVV.

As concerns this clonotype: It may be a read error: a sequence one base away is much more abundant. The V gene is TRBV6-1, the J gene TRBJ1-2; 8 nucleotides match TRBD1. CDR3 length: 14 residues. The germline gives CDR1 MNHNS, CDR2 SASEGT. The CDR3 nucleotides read TGTGTCAGCAGGGGAAAGACAGGGGACTATGGCTACACCTTC. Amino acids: CVSRGKTGDYGYTF.

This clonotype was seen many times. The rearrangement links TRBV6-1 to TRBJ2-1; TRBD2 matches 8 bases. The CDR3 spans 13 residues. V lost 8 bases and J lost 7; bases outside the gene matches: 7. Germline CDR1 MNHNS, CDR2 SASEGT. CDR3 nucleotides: TGTGCCAGCCGAAGCGGGGGACGGAATGAGCAGTTCTTC. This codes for CASRSGGRNEQFF.

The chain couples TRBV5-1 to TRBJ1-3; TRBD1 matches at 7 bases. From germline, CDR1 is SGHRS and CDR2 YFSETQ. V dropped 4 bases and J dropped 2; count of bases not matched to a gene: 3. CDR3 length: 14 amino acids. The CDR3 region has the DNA TGCGCCAGCAGCCGGGGACAGACTGGAAACACCATATATTTT. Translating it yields CASSRGQTGNTIYF. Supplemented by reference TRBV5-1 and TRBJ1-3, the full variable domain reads KAGVTQTPRYLIKTRGQQVTLSCSPISGHRSVSWYQQTPGQGLQFLFEYFSETQRNKGNFPGRFSGRQFSNSRSEMNVSTLELGDSALYLCASSRGQTGNTIYFGEGSWLTVV.

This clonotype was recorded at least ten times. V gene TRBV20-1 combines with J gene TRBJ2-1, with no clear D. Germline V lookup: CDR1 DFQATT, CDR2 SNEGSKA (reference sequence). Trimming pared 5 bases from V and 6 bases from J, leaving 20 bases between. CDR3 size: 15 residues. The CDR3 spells CSAVRVTSNTNEQFF. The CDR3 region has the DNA TGCAGTGCTGTTCGGGTTACATCAAATACCAATGAGCAGTTCTTC.

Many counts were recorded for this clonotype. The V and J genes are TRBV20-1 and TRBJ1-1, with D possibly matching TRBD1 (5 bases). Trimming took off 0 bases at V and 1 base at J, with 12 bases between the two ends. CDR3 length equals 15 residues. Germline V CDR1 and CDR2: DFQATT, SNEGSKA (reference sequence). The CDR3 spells CSARDGRGWNTEAFF. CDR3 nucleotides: TGCAGTGCTAGAGATGGCCGGGGGTGGAACACTGAAGCTTTCTTT.

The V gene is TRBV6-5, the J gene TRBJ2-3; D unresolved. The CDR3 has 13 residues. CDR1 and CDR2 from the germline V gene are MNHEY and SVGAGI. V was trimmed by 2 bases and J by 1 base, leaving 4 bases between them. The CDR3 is CASSYPGTDTQYF. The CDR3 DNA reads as TGTGCCAGCAGTTACCCGGGCACAGATACGCAGTATTTT.

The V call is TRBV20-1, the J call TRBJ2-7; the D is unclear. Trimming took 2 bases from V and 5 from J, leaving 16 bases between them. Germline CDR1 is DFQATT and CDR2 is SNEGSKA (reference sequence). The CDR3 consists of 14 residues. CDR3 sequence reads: CSARSGSLGNEQYF. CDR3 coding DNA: TGCAGTGCTAGATCCGGTAGCCTAGGGAACGAGCAGTACTTC.

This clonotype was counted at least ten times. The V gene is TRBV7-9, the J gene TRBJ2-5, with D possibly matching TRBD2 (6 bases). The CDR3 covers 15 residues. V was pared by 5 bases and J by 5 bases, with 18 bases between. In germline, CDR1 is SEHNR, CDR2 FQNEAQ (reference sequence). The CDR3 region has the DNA TGTGCCAGCAGCCCAGGGACTTTTCAAGTGGAGACCCAGTACTTC. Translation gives CASSPGTFQVETQYF.